A selection of T cell receptor beta chains follows, all from one sample in a study of regulatory T cells in long-lasting Graves disease. MiXCR was run by TCRdb on the multiplex PCR reads, yielding one entry per CDR3 protein. The table records some 410,000 distinct CDR3 sequences, over 15% of them present only once. A further study also used this sample, focusing on T cells in Graves' hyperthyroidism and ophthalmopathy.

The sample in question was peripheral blood mononuclear cells (PBMCs), obtained at new diagnosis, from a patient treated with antithyroid drugs. These TCRs come from a woman in her twenties or thirties with Graves disease. The CDR3 runs from the conserved cysteine through the conserved F or W. The D gene is left open where the match is weak. The size entry is marked missing in some rows and otherwise reads once, few, many or a size class.

v_call	clone_size	d_call	j_call	cdr3_aa	cdr3_nt
TRBV4-2	.	TRBD2	TRBJ2-1	CASSQETGGVGNEQFF	TGTGCCAGCAGCCAAGAGACGGGAGGGGTCGGCAATGAGCAGTTCTTC
TRBV13	many	.	TRBJ2-7	CASSLGEGTSEQYF	TGTGCCAGCAGCTTAGGTGAGGGGACAAGCGAGCAGTACTTC
TRBV28	.	TRBD1	TRBJ2-6	CASSLLQGEANVLTF	TGTGCCAGCAGTTTGCTACAGGGGGAAGCCAACGTCCTGACTTTC
TRBV20-1	many	.	TRBJ2-7	CSGKRGEGEQYF	TGCAGTGGTAAAAGGGGGGAAGGCGAGCAGTACTTC
TRBV15	.	.	TRBJ1-1	CATSRDERSKAFF	TGTGCCACCAGCAGAGATGAGCGTTCCAAAGCTTTCTTT
TRBV7-2	many	TRBD2	TRBJ2-5	CASSLQAGRETQYF	TGTGCCAGCAGCTTACAAGCGGGGCGAGAGACCCAGTACTTC
TRBV6-1	many	TRBD1	TRBJ2-4	CASSGLTGGKNIQYF	TGTGCCAGCAGCGGCCTGACAGGGGGCAAAAACATTCAGTACTTC
TRBV6-1	many	TRBD2	TRBJ2-7	CASMGAGNYEQYF	TGTGCCAGCATGGGAGCGGGGAACTACGAGCAGTACTTC
TRBV5-1	many	.	TRBJ2-1	CASSSTRGPNEQFF	TGCGCCAGCAGCTCCACGCGGGGCCCCAATGAGCAGTTCTTC
TRBV27	.	.	TRBJ1-5	CASRRSSNQPQHF	TGTGCCAGCAGGAGGTCGAGCAATCAGCCCCAGCATTTT
TRBV4-1	.	TRBD1	TRBJ1-2	CASSPQGGYGYTF	TGCGCCAGCAGCCCACAGGGGGGCTATGGCTACACCTTC
TRBV18	many	.	TRBJ2-2	CASSPRIDGELFF	TGTGCCAGCTCACCACGGATAGACGGGGAGCTGTTTTTT
TRBV6-5	many	TRBD2	TRBJ2-2	CASSYSGLVPGELFF	TGTGCCAGCAGTTACTCGGGACTAGTGCCCGGGGAGCTGTTTTTT
TRBV20-1	.	.	TRBJ2-7	CSAPWGLQGTVFF	TGCAGTGCACCGTGGGGGCTACAGGGTACGGTGTTCTTC
TRBV2	many	.	TRBJ1-5	CASSVPNSNQPQHF	TGTGCCAGCAGTGTACCTAATAGCAATCAGCCCCAGCATTTT
TRBV20-1	many	.	TRBJ2-5	CSALNVQGSTQETQYF	TGCAGTGCCCTAAATGTACAGGGATCTACCCAAGAGACCCAGTACTTC
TRBV19	few	.	TRBJ1-2	CASSIGSQINYGYTF	TGTGCCAGTAGTATAGGGTCGCAAATCAACTATGGCTACACCTTC
TRBV15	once	TRBD2	TRBJ2-5	CATSRTSGRASETQYF	TGTGCCACCAGCAGAACTAGCGGGAGGGCCTCGGAGACCCAGTACTTC
TRBV3-1	many	TRBD1	TRBJ2-7	CASSTSRGPGAYEQYF	TGTGCCAGCAGCACCTCCAGGGGGCCGGGAGCCTACGAGCAGTACTTC
TRBV29-1	many	.	TRBJ2-2	CSVEEVSVANGELFF	TGCAGCGTTGAGGAGGTGTCTGTTGCGAACGGGGAGCTGTTTTTT
TRBV7-2	.	.	TRBJ2-5	CASSLLGTQETQYF	TGTGCCAGCAGCTTACTGGGCACCCAAGAGACCCAGTACTTC
TRBV4-3	.	.	TRBJ2-2	CASSQDAAPNTGELFF	TGCGCCAGCAGCCAAGATGCGGCCCCGAACACCGGGGAGCTGTTTTTT
TRBV18	.	TRBD1	TRBJ1-1	CASSRRGQGYTEAFF	TGTGCCAGCTCAAGACGGGGACAGGGATACACTGAAGCTTTCTTT
TRBV11-2	many	.	TRBJ2-1	CASSLKTSSYNEQFF	TGTGCCAGCAGCTTAAAAACCAGCTCCTACAATGAGCAGTTCTTC
TRBV11-2	many	TRBD2	TRBJ2-1	CASSSGTSGKNEQFF	TGTGCCAGCAGCTCAGGGACTAGCGGAAAGAATGAGCAGTTCTTC
TRBV5-4	.	TRBD1	TRBJ2-5	CASSLGQGGETQYF	TGTGCCAGCAGCCTGGGACAGGGAGGAGAGACCCAGTACTTC
TRBV11-2	.	TRBD2	TRBJ2-3	CASSRPTSGSTDTQYF	TGCGCCAGCAGCCGGCCCACTAGCGGGAGCACAGATACGCAGTATTTT
TRBV7-9	many	.	TRBJ1-6	CASSSGGRGYSPLHF	TGTGCCAGCAGCTCCGGGGGCAGGGGATACTCACCCCTCCACTTT
TRBV7-9	many	.	TRBJ1-2	CASSPNRGFGYGYTF	TGTGCCAGCAGCCCGAATAGGGGCTTCGGGTATGGCTACACCTTC
TRBV5-6	.	.	TRBJ1-3	CASTLTYSGNTIYF	TGTGCCAGCACTCTGACGTATTCTGGAAACACCATATATTTT
TRBV7-3	many	.	TRBJ2-2	CASSLLPGTGELFF	TGTGCCAGCAGCTTACTCCCGGGCACCGGGGAGCTGTTTTTT
TRBV12-3/TRBV12-4	many	TRBD1	TRBJ2-7	CASRLTGVYEQYF	TGTGCCAGCAGACTTACAGGGGTCTACGAGCAGTACTTC
TRBV10-3	many	.	TRBJ1-1	CATVAAIDSRGAFF	TGTGCCACCGTCGCTGCCATCGACTCTAGAGGAGCTTTCTTT
TRBV6-1	.	TRBD2	TRBJ2-3	CATLAGPGTDTQYF	TGTGCCACCCTAGCGGGTCCGGGCACAGATACGCAGTATTTT
TRBV19	.	.	TRBJ1-1	CASSLLHPNTEAFF	TGTGCCAGTAGTTTGCTCCACCCGAACACTGAAGCTTTCTTT
TRBV20-1	.	TRBD2	TRBJ2-7	CSALESGRGEQYF	TGCAGTGCTCTCGAGAGCGGGAGAGGCGAGCAGTACTTC
TRBV6-2/TRBV6-3	many	.	TRBJ2-2	CASSYSRLSVGELFF	TGTGCCAGCAGTTACTCGCGGCTTAGTGTCGGGGAGCTGTTTTTT
TRBV29-1	few	TRBD2	TRBJ2-3	CSVGTSVSTDTQYF	TGCAGCGTTGGGACTAGCGTTAGCACAGATACGCAGTATTTT
TRBV10-3	many	.	TRBJ2-2	CAAGLSRSDTGELFF	TGTGCCGCGGGATTAAGTAGGAGCGACACCGGGGAGCTGTTTTTT
TRBV28	many	.	TRBJ2-1	CASREGNEQFF	TGTGCCAGCAGGGAGGGGAATGAGCAGTTCTTC
TRBV7-6	many	.	TRBJ1-5	CASSLGLGQPQHF	TGTGCCAGCAGCTTGGGGTTAGGGCAGCCCCAGCATTTT
TRBV24-1	many	TRBD2	TRBJ2-5	CATSDPRDGTSSQETQYF	TGTGCCACCAGTGACCCCCGGGACGGGACTAGCTCTCAAGAGACCCAGTACTTC
TRBV20-1	many	.	TRBJ2-1	CSASQITYNEQFF	TGCAGTGCTAGCCAGATAACCTACAATGAGCAGTTCTTC